These T cell receptor beta chains were read from a single sample in a study of shared clonotypes between healthy human individuals. The repertoire was sequenced with immunoSEQ multiplex PCR; TCRdb's copy has only in-frame clones and lacks some. The data contain 1,400,000 or so clones, less than 99% of them singletons. Sequenced sample: naive CD4+ T cells sorted from blood. These receptors were taken from a man between 25 and 39 years old in good health. Both conserved end residues are part of each CDR3. A D gene is named only where the DNA matches it firmly. Rows may omit the clone size; those that give it use once, few, many or a size class.

J gene	V gene	D gene	clone size	CDR3 DNA	CDR3 protein
TRBJ2-3	TRBV9	TRBD1	NA	TGTGCCAGCAGCCCCCGGGACAGGGGAACCTTTAGCACAGATACGCAGTATTTT	CASSPRDRGTFSTDTQYF
TRBJ2-5	TRBV5-4	NA	NA	TGTGCCAGCAGCTTTACGGCGAGAGGCGAGACCCAGTACTTC	CASSFTARGETQYF
TRBJ2-7	TRBV5-1	NA	NA	TGCGCCAGCAGCTTGGAGTTGGGGGGCTTAAACGAGCAGTACTTC	CASSLELGGLNEQYF
TRBJ2-1	TRBV27	TRBD2	once	TGTGCCAGCAGTGGCGGGACTAGCGGGAGGACCTCCTACAATGAGCAGTTCTTC	CASSGGTSGRTSYNEQFF
TRBJ2-7	TRBV6-5	NA	NA	TGTGCCAGCAGTTACTCGCCCGGAAGCTCCTACGAGCAGTACTTC	CASSYSPGSSYEQYF
TRBJ2-7	TRBV30	TRBD1	once	TGTGCCTGGGCCAAGACAGGGGGCTCCTACGAGCAGTACTTC	CAWAKTGGSYEQYF
TRBJ2-2	TRBV7-9	TRBD2	NA	TGTGCCAGCAGCTTAGGAGCGGGAGACACCGGGGAGCTGTTTTTT	CASSLGAGDTGELFF
TRBJ2-1	TRBV28	NA	NA	TGTGCCAGCAGTGGGCCTCTAGCTTTAGGGGGTAGCTACAATGAGCAGTTCTTC	CASSGPLALGGSYNEQFF
TRBJ1-5	TRBV28	TRBD1	NA	TGTGCCAGCAGACAACAGGGGGCGGGTCAGCCCCAGCATTTT	CASRQQGAGQPQHF
TRBJ1-5	TRBV7-3	TRBD1	NA	TGTGCCAGCAGCCGGGACAGCAGCAATCAGCCCCAGCATTTT	CASSRDSSNQPQHF
TRBJ2-1	TRBV5-4	TRBD2	NA	TGTGCCAGCAGCATCCGGGGTAGCGGGGGCTACAATGAGCAGTTCTTC	CASSIRGSGGYNEQFF
TRBJ2-7	TRBV4-1	NA	NA	TGCGCCAGCAGCCAAGAACGCGCAGTTACCTACGAGCAGTACTTC	CASSQERAVTYEQYF
TRBJ2-7	TRBV28	NA	NA	TGTGCCAGCAGGTCTATCTACGAGCAGTACTTC	CASRSIYEQYF
TRBJ2-5	TRBV5-6	NA	NA	TGTGCCAGCAGCTTGGGTCAAGAGACCCAGTACTTC	CASSLGQETQYF